A single sample is the source of the 24 T cell receptor beta chains below, sequenced in a study of blood T cell repertoires in COVID-19. Some clones are missing from TCRdb's copy, which holds only in-frame ones; the method was immunoSEQ multiplex PCR. The sample contains 150,000 to 200,000 clones, around 77% of which appear only once. The sequenced sample was peripheral blood. These receptors originate from a man in his 60s with active or convalescent COVID-19.

This clone was recorded only once. The J gene is TRBJ2-1, the V gene TRBV19; 8 nucleotides agree with TRBD2. Germline V gives CDR1 LNHDA, CDR2 SQIVND (reference sequence). Trimming cost V 9 bases and J 0 bases; bases outside gene matches: 10. This CDR3 contains 16 residues. CDR3 in DNA: TGTGCCAGCGGGGGGGGACCGGGAGGCTCCTACAATGAGCAGTTCTTC. Translating it yields CASGGGPGGSYNEQFF.

The gene calls are TRBV3-1 (or the pseudogene TRBV3-2) and TRBJ1-2; TRBD1 matches 7 bases. Looked up from germline, CDR1 is LGHDT and CDR2 is YNNKEL (reference sequence). The V and J ends lost 4 bases and 3 bases, in that order; junction bases with no gene match: 5. The CDR3 has 14 residues. DNA of the CDR3: TGTGCCAGCAGCCGGACTGACAGGGACTATGGCTACACCTTC. Its translation: CASSRTDRDYGYTF.

The chain recombines TRBV5-6 with TRBJ2-7; D not certain. V dropped 3 bases and J dropped 9 bases, with 19 bases sitting between them. CDR3 length: 14 amino acids. The V gene's germline CDR1 is SGHDT and CDR2 YYEEEE. CDR3 protein: CASSSKVLDMRQYF. The CDR3 DNA reads as TGTGCCAGCAGCTCTAAAGTCTTAGATATGCGGCAGTACTTC.

The chain couples TRBV6-5 to TRBJ2-7, with a tentative D call TRBD2 (6 bases). V lost 6 bases and J lost 6, with 12 bases in between. The CDR3 loop spans 12 amino acids. The germline gives CDR1 MNHEY, CDR2 SVGAGI. CDR3: CASSGDSGEQYF. CDR3 DNA sequence: TGTGCCAGCAGCGGCGATAGCGGCGAGCAGTACTTC.

The chain has TRBV7-8 and TRBJ2-3, with D tentatively TRBD1 (5 bases). Germline V gene data show CDR1 as SGHVS and CDR2 as FQNEAQ. V lost 4 bases and J 1 base, leaving 12 bases between the germline ends. The CDR3 has 15 amino acids. CDR3 loop: CASSSGAAGTDTQYF. The CDR3 DNA reads TGTGCCAGCAGCTCTGGGGCAGCAGGCACAGATACGCAGTATTTT.

The chain has TRBV7-2 and TRBJ1-6; the D gene is possibly TRBD1 (6 bases). Looked up from germline, CDR1 is SGHTA and CDR2 is FQGNSA. Trimming took 5 bases from V and 5 from J, leaving 13 bases between them. The CDR3 is 15 residues long. CDR3 DNA: TGTGCCAGCAGCACTACACAGGGACATAATTCACCCCTCCACTTT. This encodes CASSTTQGHNSPLHF.

The chain couples TRBV7-2 to TRBJ2-2, with D tentatively TRBD2 (6 bases). This CDR3 has 17 amino acids. Trimming removed 4 bases from V and 0 bases from J, with 15 bases in between. The germline V gene has CDR1 SGHTA and CDR2 FQGNSA. Here the CDR3 reads CASSSKGRTPNTGELFF. CDR3 DNA sequence: TGTGCCAGCAGCTCTAAGGGGAGGACACCGAACACCGGGGAGCTGTTTTTT.

The chain links TRBV3-1 (or the pseudogene TRBV3-2) to TRBJ1-2; 8 bases agree with TRBD1. CDR1 LGHDT and CDR2 YNNKEL come from the germline V gene (reference sequence). V was pared by 4 bases and J by 5 bases, with 9 bases of the junction left unmatched. This CDR3 is built from 15 residues. This CDR3 is CASSRSDRVGYGYTF. In nucleotides, the CDR3 is TGTGCCAGCAGCCGATCGGACAGGGTTGGGTATGGCTACACCTTC.

This chain joins TRBV28 and TRBJ1-4; tentative D call: TRBD1 (6 bases). Germline V lookup: CDR1 MDHEN, CDR2 SYDVKM. CDR3 length: 15 residues. Trimming stripped 2 bases from V and 4 bases from J, with 11 bases between. The CDR3: CASSLNRVLNEKLFF. CDR3 coding DNA: TGTGCCAGCAGTTTAAACAGGGTCCTTAATGAAAAACTGTTTTTT.

The chain links TRBV7-3 to TRBJ2-7; 8 nucleotides agree with TRBD1. With V trimmed by 0 bases and J by 6 bases, 7 bases remained unmatched. CDR3 length equals 15 residues. CDR1 is SGHTA and CDR2 is FQGTGA in the germline V gene. CDR3 DNA: TGTGCCAGCAGCTTAACCCACGGGACAGGCCGCGAGCAGTACTTC. It codes for CASSLTHGTGREQYF.

The count of this clone is one. This chain connects TRBV11-2 to TRBJ1-1; possible D gene TRBD1, 6 bases. In germline, CDR1 is SGHAT, CDR2 FQNNGV. The CDR3 spans 16 residues. V was clipped by 1 base and J by 7 bases, with 19 bases between them. This chain's CDR3 is CASSLGVGASHDEAFF. CDR3 bases: TGTGCCAGCAGCTTAGGTGTGGGGGCGTCTCATGATGAAGCTTTCTTT.

This chain links TRBV7-2 with TRBJ2-3, with 7 nucleotides matching TRBD2. Germline trimming cut 3 bases from V and 4 bases from J; bases unmatched to any gene: 7. The germline V gene has CDR1 SGHTA and CDR2 FQGNSA. The length of the CDR3 is 15 residues. In DNA form, the CDR3 reads TGTGCCAGCAGCTTGGAACGGGAGGTGGCAGATACGCAGTATTTT. It encodes CASSLEREVADTQYF.

This rearrangement joins TRBV11-2 to TRBJ2-3; 12 nucleotides agree with TRBD2. Germline lookup yields CDR1 SGHAT and CDR2 FQNNGV. This CDR3 spans 16 amino acids. The V gene end was trimmed by 5 bases and the J gene end by 2 bases; junction bases not matched to a gene: 5. This CDR3 is CASSRGLAGITDTQYF. DNA of the CDR3: TGTGCCAGCAGCCGCGGACTAGCGGGGATCACAGATACGCAGTATTTT.

V gene TRBV9 combines with J gene TRBJ2-7; TRBD2 matches 10 bases. CDR3 size: 15 residues. Germline V gene sequence: CDR1 SGDLS, CDR2 YYNGEE. Trimming cost V 0 bases and J 5 bases; bases outside gene matches: 5. Here the CDR3 reads CASSVGLAGVDEQYF. The CDR3 DNA sequence: TGTGCCAGCAGCGTAGGCCTAGCGGGAGTCGACGAGCAGTACTTC.

The sample holds one count of this clone. The chain has TRBV7-9 and TRBJ2-3; 9 bases agree with TRBD1. Germline assignment: CDR1 SEHNR and CDR2 FQNEAQ (reference sequence). The ends lost 2 bases at V and 6 bases at J; junction bases unmatched: 6. This CDR3 has 15 amino acids. The CDR3 DNA reads as TGTGCCAGCAGCTTAACGGGACAGGGAACCGATACGCAGTATTTT. As protein: CASSLTGQGTDTQYF.

Details on this clone: Other DNA sequences within the sample encode an identical CDR3. The chain has TRBV28 and TRBJ2-7; no firm D call. CDR3 length equals 13 residues. The V gene lost 3 bases and the J gene lost 4 bases, with 10 bases spanning the gap. Germline V gene lookup returns CDR1 MDHEN and CDR2 SYDVKM. CDR3 region: CASSFRGSYEQYF. The CDR3 DNA follows: TGTGCCAGCAGTTTTCGCGGATCTTACGAGCAGTACTTC. Combining the CDR3 with reference TRBV28 and TRBJ2-7 gives the whole variable domain DVKVTQSSRYLVKRTGEKVFLECVQDMDHENMFWYRQDPGLGLRLIYFSYDVKMKEKGDIPEGYSVSREKKERFSLILESASTNQTSMYLCASSFRGSYEQYFGPGTRLTVT.

The rearrangement links TRBV7-9 to TRBJ2-5; no reliable D call. This CDR3 has 13 amino acids. V was shortened by 2 bases and J by 5 bases, with 9 bases between the two germline ends. Germline V gives CDR1 SEHNR, CDR2 FQNEAQ (reference sequence). The CDR3 DNA reads TGTGCCAGCAGCTTACCACTTCCCGAGACCCAGTACTTC. Amino acid sequence: CASSLPLPETQYF.

The gene calls are TRBV4-3 and TRBJ1-5, with D unclear. There are 16 residues in the CDR3. V was clipped by 1 base and J by 1 base, with 11 bases between them. Germline CDR1 LGHNA, CDR2 YSLEER. CDR3: CASSQGLRGSNQPQHF. CDR3 DNA: TGCGCCAGCAGCCAAGGGCTCAGAGGGAGCAATCAGCCCCAGCATTTT.

In this sample, this clone turned up a few times. The chain recombines TRBV5-1 with TRBJ2-1; 10 bases are shared with TRBD2. The V segment lost 4 bases and the J segment 6 bases; nucleotides outside the gene matches: 4. The CDR3 consists of 14 residues. The germline gives CDR1 SGHRS, CDR2 YFSETQ. CDR3 bases: TGCGCCAGCAGCCCACTAGCGGGGAGCAATGAGCAGTTCTTC. Protein product: CASSPLAGSNEQFF.

V usage is TRBV24-1 and J usage is TRBJ2-3, with D possibly matching TRBD2 (6 bases). The germline CDR1 and CDR2 sequences are KGHDR and SFDVKD. Trimming shortened V by 4 bases and J by 2 bases, and 9 bases separated the two germline ends. The CDR3 totals 14 residues. CDR3 in DNA: TGTGCCACCAGTGAGGGGGGAAACACAGATACGCAGTATTTT. It encodes CATSEGGNTDTQYF.

The chain has TRBV6-5 and TRBJ2-5; 8 bases line up with TRBD2. V lost 6 bases to trimming and J lost 5 bases; unmatched junction nucleotides: 11. The CDR3 is 15 amino acids. Germline loops: CDR1 MNHEY, CDR2 SVGAGI. In DNA, the CDR3 is TGTGCCAGCAGCACGTTTGACGGGAGGGGGGAGACCCAGTACTTC. This translates into CASSTFDGRGETQYF.

The rearrangement uses TRBV6-4 and TRBJ1-5; no reliable D call. Trimming stripped 6 bases from V and 0 bases from J, with 12 bases between. In germline, CDR1 is MRHNA, CDR2 SNTAGT. CDR3 length: 15 amino acids. The CDR3 spells CASRGGVDSNQPQHF. CDR3 sequence (DNA): TGTGCCAGCAGGGGCGGGGTGGATAGCAATCAGCCCCAGCATTTT.

This chain links TRBV2 with TRBJ2-5; 9 positions agree with TRBD1. J gave up 5 bases and V 4 bases, and 5 bases lay outside the gene matches. The CDR3 spans 14 residues. Germline CDR1 reads SNHLY; CDR2 reads FYNNEI. The CDR3 DNA follows: TGTGCCAGCAGTGTGAACAGGGGGCCGGAGACCCAGTACTTC. Translated, it gives CASSVNRGPETQYF.

This chain links TRBV7-6 with TRBJ2-2; the match to TRBD2 covers 12 bases. Trimming at V came to 2 bases and at J to 7 bases, leaving 5 bases not matched to a gene. Germline values: CDR1 SGHVS, CDR2 FNYEAQ. CDR3 length: 16 residues. CDR3 loop: CASSLQLAGGYGELFF. The CDR3 DNA reads as TGTGCCAGCAGCTTACAACTAGCGGGAGGTTACGGGGAGCTGTTTTTT.